This T cell receptor (beta chain) was profiled in a study of CD8+CD57+ T cells in acquired aplastic anemia. Across the whole study: Each DNA sample taken from sorted CD4+ and CD8+ cells came to approximately 3 ug on average.

Selection for sequencing was limited to patients who had shown CD8+CD57+ cell expansion by flow cytometry. V was shortened by 4 bases and J by 6 bases, with 14 bases between the two germline ends. Germline V CDR1 and CDR2: SGHRS, YFSETQ. The CDR3 is 14 residues long. Genomic DNA constituted the template upon which TCR beta VDJ and CDR3 profiling was performed. TCRdb reprocessed the reads via MiXCR and lists one record per CDR3 protein. There are around 150,000 distinct CDR3 sequences in the sample; 45% to 55% occur only once, and more than 30% lies in the top ten. This clonotype was recorded at least ten times.

The specimen was sorted CD4+, CD8+, or CD8+CD57+ T cells (not recorded which) from PBMCs. The receptor comes from a human donor with aplastic anemia. This chain joins TRBV5-1 and TRBJ2-1; D gene uncertain. CDR3: CASSQKMNFNEQFF. The CDR3 DNA follows: TGCGCCAGCAGCCAGAAGATGAACTTCAATGAGCAGTTCTTC. Looking up the rest from reference TRBV5-1 and TRBJ2-1 gives the full variable domain: KAGVTQTPRYLIKTRGQQVTLSCSPISGHRSVSWYQQTPGQGLQFLFEYFSETQRNKGNFPGRFSGRQFSNSRSEMNVSTLELGDSALYLCASSQKMNFNEQFFGPGTRLTVL.